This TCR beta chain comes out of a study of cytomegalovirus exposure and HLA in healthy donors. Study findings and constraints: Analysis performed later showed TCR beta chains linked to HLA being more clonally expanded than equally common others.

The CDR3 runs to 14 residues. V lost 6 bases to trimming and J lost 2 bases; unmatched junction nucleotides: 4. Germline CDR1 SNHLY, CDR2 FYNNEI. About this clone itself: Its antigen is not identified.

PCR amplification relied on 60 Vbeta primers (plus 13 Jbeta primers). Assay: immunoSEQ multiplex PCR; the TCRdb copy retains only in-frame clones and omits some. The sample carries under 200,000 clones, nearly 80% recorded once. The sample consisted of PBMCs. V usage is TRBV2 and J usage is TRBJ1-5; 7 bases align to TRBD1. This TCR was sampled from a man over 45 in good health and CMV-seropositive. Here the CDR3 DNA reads TGTGCCAGCAGCCGACAGGGTGGCAATCAGCCCCAGCATTTT. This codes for CASSRQGGNQPQHF.